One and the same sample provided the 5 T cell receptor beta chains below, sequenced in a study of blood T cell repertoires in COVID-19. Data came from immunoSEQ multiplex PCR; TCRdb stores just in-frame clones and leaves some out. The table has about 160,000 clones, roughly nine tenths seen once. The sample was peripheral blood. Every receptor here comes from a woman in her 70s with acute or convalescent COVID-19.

CDR3 loop: CASSRQGFQPQHF. The CDR3 region has the DNA TGTGCCAGCAGTCGACAGGGTTTTCAGCCCCAGCATTTT. The chain joins TRBV6-2 or TRBV6-3 to TRBJ1-5, with 7 nucleotides matching TRBD1. The CDR3 length is 13 residues. Per the germline V gene, CDR1 is MNHEY and CDR2 is SVGEGT. V lost 5 bases to trimming and J lost 6 bases; unmatched junction nucleotides: 4.

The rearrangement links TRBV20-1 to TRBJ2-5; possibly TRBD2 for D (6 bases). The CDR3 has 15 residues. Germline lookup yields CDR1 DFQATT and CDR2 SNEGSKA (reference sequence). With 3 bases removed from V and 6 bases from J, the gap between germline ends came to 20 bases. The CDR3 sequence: CSASALGRTIQTQYF. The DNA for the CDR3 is TGCAGTGCTAGTGCCCTAGGAAGGACTATACAGACCCAGTACTTC.

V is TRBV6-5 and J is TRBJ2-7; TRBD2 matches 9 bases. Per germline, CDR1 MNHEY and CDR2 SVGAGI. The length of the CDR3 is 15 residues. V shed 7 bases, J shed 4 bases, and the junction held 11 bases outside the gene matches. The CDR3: CASTEGGGGVYEQYF. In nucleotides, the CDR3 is TGTGCCAGCACCGAAGGGGGCGGGGGGGTATACGAGCAGTACTTC.

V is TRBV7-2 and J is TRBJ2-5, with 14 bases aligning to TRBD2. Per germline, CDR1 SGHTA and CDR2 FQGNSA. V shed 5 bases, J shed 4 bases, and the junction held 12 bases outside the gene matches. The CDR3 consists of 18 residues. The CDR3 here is CASSQSPGLAGVGETQYF. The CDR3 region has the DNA TGTGCCAGCAGCCAGAGCCCGGGACTAGCGGGAGTGGGAGAGACCCAGTACTTC.

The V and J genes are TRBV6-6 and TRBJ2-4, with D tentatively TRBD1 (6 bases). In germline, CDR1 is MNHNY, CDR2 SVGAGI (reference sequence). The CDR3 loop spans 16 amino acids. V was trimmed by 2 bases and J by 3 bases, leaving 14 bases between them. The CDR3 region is CASSYRYRVNKNIQYF. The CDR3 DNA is TGTGCCAGCAGTTACAGGTACAGGGTGAACAAAAACATTCAGTACTTC.